The next 17 T cell receptor beta chains were all read from a single sample in a study of blood T cells in healthy people across ages. Combining a sample-barcoded 5' primer with a J-beta primer mix, a second PCR ran for roughly 7 to 12 cycles. Each CDR3 protein gets one entry after TCRdb re-called the 5' RACE reads with MiXCR. The sample has 780,000 or so distinct CDR3 sequences, about 53% seen once; the top ten hold 41%. The sequenced sample was blood. The receptors shown here come from a man older than 75 in good health.

The chain has TRBV3-1 and TRBJ2-5; D not resolved. CDR1 LGHDT and CDR2 YNNKEL come from the germline V gene (reference sequence). The CDR3 extends over 14 amino acids. V gave up 4 bases and J gave up 5 bases, with 14 bases separating them. The CDR3 here is CASSPTMGRETQYF. As DNA, the CDR3 is TGTGCCAGCAGCCCGACGATGGGTAGGGAGACCCAGTACTTC.

The rearrangement uses TRBV6-5 and TRBJ2-1; 14 bases align to TRBD2. Looked up from germline, CDR1 is MNHEY and CDR2 is SVGAGI. The ends lost 5 bases at V and 9 bases at J; junction bases unmatched: 6. There are 15 residues in the CDR3. The CDR3 here is CASSPGTSGSREQFF. In DNA form, the CDR3 reads TGTGCCAGCAGTCCAGGGACTAGCGGGAGCCGTGAGCAGTTCTTC.

This clonotype was seen at least ten times. The chain joins TRBV29-1 to TRBJ2-7; D may be TRBD2 (6 bases). Germline V gene sequence: CDR1 SQVTM, CDR2 ANQGSEA. This CDR3 has 13 residues. The V and J ends lost 7 bases and 6 bases respectively, with 19 bases between them. CDR3 bases: TGCAGCGGTTCTACTAGCTACGGTGGCGAGCAGTACTTC. Translation: CSGSTSYGGEQYF.

This clonotype has just a few counts. The CDR3 DNA is TGTGCCATCAGTGAGTCAAGGGTTGGCACAGATACGCAGTATTTT. Encoded protein: CAISESRVGTDTQYF. The V gene is TRBV10-3, the J gene TRBJ2-3; D gene unclear. V shed 0 bases and J shed 1 base, with 8 bases lying between them. Per germline, CDR1 ENHRY and CDR2 SYGVKD. The CDR3 has 15 amino acids.

This clonotype was detected a few times. This sequence joins TRBV7-3 and TRBJ2-7; no clear D. The ends were cut back, 0 bases at V and 2 bases at J, with 8 bases in the middle. Germline CDR1 is SGHTA and CDR2 is FQGTGA. The CDR3 extends over 14 amino acids. The CDR3: CASSLTPAAYEQYF. In DNA, the CDR3 is TGTGCCAGCAGCTTAACGCCAGCAGCCTACGAGCAGTACTTC.

The V call is TRBV5-1, the J call TRBJ2-6; tentatively, D is TRBD1 or TRBD2 (6 bases each). V gave up 5 bases and J gave up 1 base, with 10 bases separating them. The CDR3 contains 15 residues. Germline V gene lookup returns CDR1 SGHRS and CDR2 YFSETQ. The CDR3 reads CASREGGSGANVLTF. In DNA, the CDR3 is TGCGCCAGCAGGGAGGGGGGTTCTGGGGCCAACGTCCTGACTTTC.

This clonotype has a handful of counts. The genes are TRBV2 and TRBJ2-7; D tentatively fits TRBD1 or TRBD2 (5 bases each). V gave up 8 bases and J gave up 0 bases, with 11 bases separating them. The CDR3 has 13 amino acids. Germline values: CDR1 SNHLY, CDR2 FYNNEI. The chain's CDR3 is CASGDPNSYEQYF. The CDR3 DNA follows: TGTGCCAGCGGGGACCCCAACTCCTACGAGCAGTACTTC. The full variable domain, rest sourced from reference TRBV2 and TRBJ2-7, is EPEVTQTPSHQVTQMGQEVILRCVPISNHLYFYWYRQILGQKVEFLVSFYNNEISEKSEIFDDQFSVERPDGSNFTLKIRSTKLEDSAMYFCASGDPNSYEQYFGPGTRLTVT.

CDR3 DNA: TGTGCCATCGGGGGCAATAGCAATCAGCCCCAGCATTTT. This codes for CAIGGNSNQPQHF. The rearrangement links TRBV10-3 to TRBJ1-5, with D possibly matching TRBD1 (6 bases). The CDR3 runs to 13 residues. Germline V CDR1 and CDR2: ENHRY, SYGVKD. Trimming removed 8 bases at V and 0 bases at J, with 8 bases between.

The genes are TRBV11-2 and TRBJ2-1; D ambiguous. Germline V gene sequence: CDR1 SGHAT, CDR2 FQNNGV. V dropped 6 bases and J dropped 6 bases, with 9 bases sitting between them. The CDR3 runs to 12 residues. The CDR3 bases are TGTGCCAGCAGTACATGGGGCAATGAGCAGTTCTTC. As protein: CASSTWGNEQFF.

CDR3 loop: CSVASRQAHRYAYF. The CDR3 DNA sequence: TGCAGCGTTGCATCCCGGCAGGCTCACAGATACGCGTATTTT. The genes are TRBV29-1 and TRBJ2-3; D is unresolved. Between the trimmed V and J ends, which lost 4 bases and 14 bases, there was a span of 25 bases. CDR1 is SQVTM and CDR2 is ANQGSEA in the germline V gene. The CDR3 loop spans 14 amino acids.

This chain joins TRBV12-3 or TRBV12-4 and TRBJ2-3; 10 bases are shared with TRBD2. The CDR3 is 16 residues long. V lost 5 bases to trimming and J lost 14 bases; unmatched junction nucleotides: 19. CDR3 DNA sequence: TGTGCCAGCAGTACCTCCGCCGGGACTAGCGTCAGATACGCGTATTTT. Its translation is CASSTSAGTSVRYAYF.

The CDR3 sequence is CASSLTGLAGGTYEQYF. CDR3 coding DNA: TGTGCCAGCAGCTTAACGGGGCTAGCGGGAGGAACCTACGAGCAGTACTTC. The chain recombines TRBV7-3 with TRBJ2-7; TRBD2 aligns across 11 bases. Germline values: CDR1 SGHTA, CDR2 FQGTGA. V gave up 0 bases and J gave up 2 bases; unmatched junction bases: 6. The CDR3 is 17 amino acids.

The chain carries TRBV13 and TRBJ1-2; D possibly corresponds to TRBD1 (5 bases). Per germline, CDR1 PRHDT and CDR2 FYEKMQ (reference sequence). This CDR3 spans 14 amino acids. V lost 3 bases, J lost 6 bases, and 14 bases lay in between. The CDR3 nucleotides read TGTGCCAGCAGCTTGCCTAGGGGAGTGGATGGCTACACCTTC. This gives the protein CASSLPRGVDGYTF. Full variable domain (remainder filled in from reference TRBV13 and TRBJ1-2): AAGVIQSPRHLIKEKRETATLKCYPIPRHDTVYWYQQGPGQDPQFLISFYEKMQSDKGSIPDRFSAQQFSDYHSELNMSSLELGDSALYFCASSLPRGVDGYTFGSGTRLTVV.

This clonotype has only a few counts. This chain connects TRBV20-1 to TRBJ1-6, with D unresolved. CDR3 size: 14 residues. From germline, CDR1 is DFQATT and CDR2 SNEGSKA (reference sequence). V dropped 2 bases and J dropped 8 bases, with 13 bases sitting between them. Here the CDR3 DNA reads TGCAGTGCTAGACGTGGGATGGTGGATTCACCCCTCCACTTT. Translated, it gives CSARRGMVDSPLHF.

This clonotype was found a few times. The chain is built from TRBV3-1 and TRBJ2-6; 9 bases are a match to TRBD2. The V and J ends lost 6 bases and 2 bases, in that order; junction bases with no gene match: 8. The CDR3 is 17 residues long. The germline gives CDR1 LGHDT, CDR2 YNNKEL (reference sequence). Written as DNA, the CDR3 is TGTGCCAGCAGAATAAGCGGGAGGACCGCTGGGGCCAACGTCCTGACTTTC. Translated, it gives CASRISGRTAGANVLTF.

This rearrangement joins TRBV12-3 or TRBV12-4 to TRBJ1-6; D uncertain. The V end lost 8 bases, the J end lost 7 bases, and 15 bases lay between the germline ends. This CDR3 has 14 residues. The DNA of the CDR3 is TGTGCCAGCTCAACCCGGCGGGTAAATTCACCCCTCCACTTT. This encodes CASSTRRVNSPLHF.

This clonotype was picked up one time. The rearrangement uses TRBV10-3 and TRBJ2-7, with a weak D call TRBD1 (7 bases). The V gene's germline CDR1 is ENHRY and CDR2 SYGVKD. The CDR3 sequence is 14 residues long. Trimming took 6 bases from V and 2 from J, leaving 14 bases between them. CDR3 protein: CAISPRGAPYEQYF. Written as DNA, the CDR3 is TGTGCCATCAGCCCCAGGGGGGCCCCCTACGAGCAGTACTTC.